The 28 T cell receptor beta chains presented below share a single source sample, sequenced in a study of OX40 agonist ivuxolimab in advanced cancers. Preparation of the library involved the immunoSEQ multiplex PCR assay. In its TCRdb copy, this immuneACCESS table keeps in-frame sequences only and misses some clones. Where compared with another copy, unresolved V genes explain less than half of these, and the others have no known cause. The sample table lists about 53,000 clones, over 75% of them with a count of one. The biggest ten clones account for approximately 10% of the sample. The sample consisted of CD4+ or CD8+ T cells sorted from blood, taken in a trial of the OX40 agonist ivuxolimab. These receptors originate from an adult with an advanced solid tumor such as melanoma, head and neck, liver or kidney cancer.

The chain has TRBV7-2 and TRBJ2-7; a weak D match, TRBD1 (6 bases). The CDR3 runs to 15 residues. V was pared by 0 bases and J by 4 bases, with 13 bases between. Germline V gene sequence: CDR1 SGHTA, CDR2 FQGNSA. The CDR3 here is CASSLAVGTQYEQYF. CDR3 in DNA: TGTGCCAGCAGCTTAGCCGTTGGGACACAATACGAGCAGTACTTC. The variable domain in full, with the rest retrieved from reference TRBV7-2 and TRBJ2-7, is GAGVSQSPSNKVTEKGKDVELRCDPISGHTALYWYRQSLGQGLEFLIYFQGNSAPDKSGLPSDRFSAERTGGSVSTLTIQRTQQEDSAVYLCASSLAVGTQYEQYFGPGTRLTVT.

The V gene is TRBV7-2, the J gene TRBJ2-3; 8 nucleotides match TRBD2. J lost 1 base, V lost 2 bases, and 2 bases had no gene match. Germline V gene sequence: CDR1 SGHTA, CDR2 FQGNSA. The CDR3 is 15 amino acids. CDR3 DNA: TGTGCCAGCAGCTTATGGCGGGGGGGCACAGATACGCAGTATTTT. Protein sequence: CASSLWRGGTDTQYF.

This chain links TRBV6-1 with TRBJ1-2; D is uncertain. The CDR3 length is 15 residues. Germline values: CDR1 MNHNS, CDR2 SASEGT. Trimming left V 2 bases short and J 1 base short, with 11 bases between. Here the CDR3 reads CASSENPMVNYGYTF. The CDR3 nucleotides are TGTGCCAGCAGTGAAAATCCGATGGTTAACTATGGCTACACCTTC.

The chain carries TRBV30 and TRBJ2-5, with 7 bases aligning to TRBD2. Unmatched junction bases numbered 8, after V lost 2 bases and J lost 5 bases. CDR3 length: 14 amino acids. The germline V gene has CDR1 GTSNPN and CDR2 SVGIG (reference sequence). As DNA, the CDR3 is TGTGCCTGGAGTCCCTGGATCGGGAGGGAGACCCAGTACTTC. This translates into CAWSPWIGRETQYF.

This sequence joins TRBV2 and TRBJ1-1, with D possibly matching TRBD1 (5 bases). The CDR3 sequence is 13 residues long. Germline values: CDR1 SNHLY, CDR2 FYNNEI. V lost 3 bases to trimming and J lost 4 bases, with 9 bases between them. The CDR3 is CASSEVGLTEAFF. CDR3 nucleotide sequence: TGTGCCAGCAGTGAGGTGGGGCTCACTGAAGCTTTCTTT.

This clone was observed a single time. The CDR3 DNA reads as TGCGCCAGCAGCTTGATGGGCAGGGGAGGTAGTAGCACCGGGGAGCTGTTTTTT. This translates into CASSLMGRGGSSTGELFF. The chain couples TRBV5-1 to TRBJ2-2; possibly TRBD1 or TRBD2 for D (6 bases each). The CDR3 loop spans 18 amino acids. Trimming took 1 base from V and 4 from J, leaving 20 bases between them. Germline CDR1 SGHRS, CDR2 YFSETQ. The full variable domain, in which reference TRBV5-1 and TRBJ2-2 provide the parts outside the CDR3, is KAGVTQTPRYLIKTRGQQVTLSCSPISGHRSVSWYQQTPGQGLQFLFEYFSETQRNKGNFPGRFSGRQFSNSRSEMNVSTLELGDSALYLCASSLMGRGGSSTGELFFGEGSRLTVL.

V and J are TRBV10-3 and TRBJ1-2; 9 positions match TRBD1. The V and J ends lost 0 bases and 7 bases, in that order; junction bases with no gene match: 12. Germline V gene sequence: CDR1 ENHRY, CDR2 SYGVKD. The length of the CDR3 is 17 residues. In DNA form, the CDR3 reads TGTGCCATCAGTGAGTCGATCATTGCACAGGGGGCGCGTGGCTACACCTTC. Encoded protein: CAISESIIAQGARGYTF.

The rearrangement links TRBV10-3 to TRBJ1-2, with TRBD1 matching 7 bases. V gave up 4 bases and J gave up 2 bases; unmatched junction bases: 10. From germline, CDR1 is ENHRY and CDR2 SYGVKD. This CDR3 contains 16 residues. Here the CDR3 reads CAISGGGLTGNYGYTF. The CDR3 DNA reads TGTGCCATCAGTGGGGGGGGATTGACAGGGAACTATGGCTACACCTTC.

For the CDR3, the DNA is TGTGCCAGCAGCTTACGTTTAGGGTCCCAAGAGACCCAGTACTTC. As protein: CASSLRLGSQETQYF. V usage is TRBV11-1 and J usage is TRBJ2-5; the D is unclear. CDR1 is SGHAT and CDR2 is FQDESV in the germline V gene (reference sequence). The CDR3 totals 15 residues. V was clipped by 2 bases and J by 1 base, with 11 bases between them.

The chain joins TRBV6-1 to TRBJ2-7; the match to TRBD2 covers 9 bases. The CDR3 covers 13 residues. CDR1 and CDR2 from the germline V gene are MNHNS and SASEGT. Germline trimming cut 6 bases from V and 2 bases from J; bases unmatched to any gene: 2. The CDR3 sequence: CASRLAGAYEQYF. CDR3 bases: TGTGCCAGCAGATTAGCGGGGGCCTACGAGCAGTACTTC.

The gene calls are TRBV28 and TRBJ1-6; perhaps TRBD1 as D (5 bases). The CDR3 totals 15 residues. Germline CDR1 MDHEN, CDR2 SYDVKM. Trimming pared 4 bases from V and 6 bases from J, leaving 13 bases between. In nucleotides, the CDR3 is TGTGCCAGCAGTTCCCCCGGGACGGTTAATTCACCCCTCCACTTT. This gives the protein CASSSPGTVNSPLHF.

The chain has TRBV29-1 and TRBJ1-2, with D unresolved. V was shortened by 4 bases and J by 2 bases, with 11 bases between the two germline ends. The germline V gene has CDR1 SQVTM and CDR2 ANQGSEA. The CDR3 is made up of 13 amino acids. This CDR3 reads CSVASSINYGYTF. The CDR3 coding sequence is TGCAGCGTTGCCAGCTCCATCAACTATGGCTACACCTTC.

The V gene is TRBV27, the J gene TRBJ2-5; TRBD2 aligns across 15 bases. V lost 6 bases to trimming and J lost 9 bases; unmatched junction nucleotides: 5. Germline CDR1 reads MNHEY; CDR2 reads SMNVEV (reference sequence). This CDR3 spans 14 amino acids. CDR3 amino acids: CASRAGTSGGSQYF. The CDR3 DNA is TGTGCCAGCAGGGCCGGGACTAGCGGGGGGTCCCAGTACTTC.

This clone has a single count. The genes are TRBV29-1 and TRBJ2-2, with TRBD1 matching over 10 bases. CDR1 and CDR2 from the germline V gene are SQVTM and ANQGSEA. Trimming took 4 bases from V and 6 from J; bases not matched to a gene: 2. There are 13 residues in the CDR3. This CDR3 reads CSVVGTGAGELFF. DNA of the CDR3: TGCAGCGTTGTTGGGACAGGGGCCGGGGAGCTGTTTTTT.

The chain combines TRBV28 with TRBJ2-7; D may match TRBD1 or TRBD2 (5 bases each). Germline CDR1 reads MDHEN; CDR2 reads SYDVKM. This CDR3 contains 15 residues. Trimming stripped 5 bases from V and 2 bases from J, with 16 bases between. CDR3 sequence: CASSAGATSTYEQYF. CDR3 sequence (DNA): TGTGCCAGCAGTGCCGGGGCAACGAGCACCTACGAGCAGTACTTC.

Comment on this clone: One end of the junction fails to match germline, which may point to a read error. The rearrangement links TRBV19 to TRBJ2-1; 8 bases are a match to TRBD1. There are 13 residues in the CDR3. Per germline, CDR1 LNHDA and CDR2 SQIVND (reference sequence). The CDR3: CASSIGPGGETVF. The CDR3, as DNA: TGTGCCAGTAGTATCGGGCCAGGGGGCGAGACGGTCTTC.

The gene calls are TRBV6-4 and TRBJ2-1; no reliable D call. V was clipped by 0 bases and J by 6 bases, with 9 bases between them. Germline V gene lookup returns CDR1 MRHNA and CDR2 SNTAGT. The CDR3 consists of 14 residues. CDR3 in amino acids: CASSDSGNPNEQFF. The CDR3 bases are TGTGCCAGCAGTGACTCAGGGAACCCCAATGAGCAGTTCTTC.

The gene calls are TRBV2 and TRBJ1-2; D is possibly TRBD1 (5 bases). Trimming stripped 2 bases from V and 7 bases from J, with 11 bases between. The CDR3 sequence is 13 residues long. In germline, CDR1 is SNHLY, CDR2 FYNNEI. In DNA, the CDR3 is TGTGCCAGCAGTGAACAAGGGGTGCCTGGCTACACCTTC. It specifies CASSEQGVPGYTF.

The rearrangement uses TRBV14 and TRBJ2-1; TRBD2 is a possible D gene (6 bases). There are 15 residues in the CDR3. Per the germline V gene, CDR1 is SGHDN and CDR2 is FVKESK. The V gene lost 5 bases and the J gene lost 9 bases, with 20 bases spanning the gap. The CDR3 loop is CASSTRDWYGSEQFF. For the CDR3, the DNA is TGTGCCAGCAGCACCCGGGACTGGTATGGGTCTGAGCAGTTCTTC.

The rearrangement uses TRBV7-2 and TRBJ2-7, with D perhaps matching TRBD2 (6 bases). CDR1 and CDR2 from the germline V gene are SGHTA and FQGNSA. V gave up 1 base and J gave up 1 base, with 14 bases separating them. The CDR3 spans 16 residues. The CDR3 sequence: CASSLEYGRRSYEQYF. The CDR3 DNA reads TGTGCCAGCAGCTTAGAGTACGGGAGAAGGTCCTACGAGCAGTACTTC.

The CDR3 loop is CAWSKDTGELFF. CDR3 coding DNA: TGTGCCTGGAGTAAAGACACCGGGGAGCTGTTTTTT. The chain joins TRBV30 to TRBJ2-2; D gene uncertain. The CDR3 loop spans 12 amino acids. The V and J ends lost 2 bases and 3 bases respectively, with 4 bases between them. Looked up from germline, CDR1 is GTSNPN and CDR2 is SVGIG (reference sequence).

This clone was recorded once. The genes are TRBV6-1 and TRBJ1-6; TRBD1 aligns across 9 bases. Germline loops: CDR1 MNHNS, CDR2 SASEGT. The J segment lost 7 bases and the V segment lost 4 bases, leaving 8 bases of the junction unmatched. The CDR3 totals 16 residues. The CDR3 loop is CASSGPGQGWNSPLHF. Here the CDR3 DNA reads TGTGCCAGCAGTGGGCCGGGACAGGGTTGGAATTCACCCCTCCACTTT.

The chain employs TRBV6-5 and TRBJ1-2, with a weak D call TRBD1 (5 bases). This CDR3 spans 14 amino acids. From germline, CDR1 is MNHEY and CDR2 SVGAGI. V lost 0 bases, J lost 7 bases, and 12 bases lay in between. In nucleotides, the CDR3 is TGTGCCAGCAGTTACTCGGGGACCATACTTGGCTACACCTTC. Protein product: CASSYSGTILGYTF.

V is TRBV7-9 and J is TRBJ1-1, with TRBD1 matching over 11 bases. Germline-derived CDR1 and CDR2 are SEHNR and FQNEAQ (reference sequence). The V segment lost 5 bases and the J segment 1 base; nucleotides outside the gene matches: 9. CDR3 length: 17 amino acids. CDR3 loop: CASSKDRGRAQNTEAFF. The CDR3 bases are TGTGCCAGCAGCAAGGACAGGGGGCGCGCCCAGAACACTGAAGCTTTCTTT.

This clone came up once. The chain recombines TRBV27 with TRBJ2-7; tentatively, D is TRBD1 (5 bases). This CDR3 has 15 residues. Deletions cut 6 bases from V and 0 bases from J, with 15 bases between. Germline CDR1 MNHEY, CDR2 SMNVEV (reference sequence). CDR3 nucleotides: TGTGCCAGCAGCCCCCAGGGTTACAACTCCTACGAGCAGTACTTC. Protein product: CASSPQGYNSYEQYF.

The chain couples TRBV6-6 to TRBJ1-2; D is undetermined. Germline-derived CDR1 and CDR2 are MNHNY and SVGAGI (reference sequence). V was clipped by 7 bases and J by 4 bases, with 13 bases between them. This CDR3 has 13 residues. CDR3 sequence (DNA): TGTGCCAGCACAGTAGGCAACATCTATGGCTACACCTTC. It codes for CASTVGNIYGYTF.

This clone has only one observation. The gene calls are TRBV2 and TRBJ1-6; the D gene is possibly TRBD1 (6 bases). V gave up 8 bases and J gave up 10 bases, with 15 bases separating them. The CDR3 contains 13 residues. Germline loops: CDR1 SNHLY, CDR2 FYNNEI. CDR3 in DNA: TGTGCCAGCGGAACAGGGAGGAGGTCACCCCTCCACTTT. Its protein product is CASGTGRRSPLHF.

The V gene is TRBV6-1, the J gene TRBJ1-1; D is ambiguous. Germline CDR1 reads MNHNS; CDR2 reads SASEGT. This CDR3 spans 13 amino acids. Trimming removed 3 bases from V and 5 bases from J, with 10 bases in between. The DNA for the CDR3 is TGTGCCAGCAGTGACCCCAAGGAGACTGAAGCTTTCTTT. It yields the protein CASSDPKETEAFF.